This T cell receptor beta chain was found in a study of T cells in Graves' hyperthyroidism and ophthalmopathy (dated by TCRdb to between 2018 and 2020). About the study as a whole: Peripheral blood samples were taken at the time of initial diagnosis, prior to any treatment. An independent validation cohort of around 20 hyperthyroidism patients and about 16 patients who later progressed to ophthalmopathy tested prospective prediction of ophthalmopathy. According to the paper, TCR Vbeta CDR3 sequencing was carried out on approximately 140 peripheral blood samples, which came from about 45 ophthalmopathy, fewer than 80 hyperthyroidism and roughly 17 progressor patients. The 100 discovery patients were randomly split 7:3 into training and test sets. The study also compared thyroid tissue and blood T-cell repertoires from over 5 Graves' hyperthyroidism patients. Following sampling, methimazole starting at 30 mg daily was given to hyperthyroidism patients, and high-dose intravenous methylprednisolone was given to ophthalmopathy patients. TCR V-J signatures able to tell the groups apart were searched for in a discovery cohort of some 100 patients, of whom 43 had Graves' ophthalmopathy and roughly 59 had stable Graves' hyperthyroidism. Summary of the overall study and its limitations: A model built on a 13 V-J signature distinguished ophthalmopathy from stable hyperthyroidism, reaching approximately 89% sensitivity and around 81% specificity in cross-validation and 80%/75% in testing. Blood samples also contained most of the expanded thyroid clonotypes (frequency above 0.001), which suggests that blood repertoires may reflect thyroid immune responses. Sample size was not statistically predetermined, and blinding of investigators to group allocation was not performed. During validation, the model predicted progression to ophthalmopathy a median of roughly six months ahead of onset, with 60% to 71% sensitivity and 72.22% specificity.

The TCR beta CDR3 regions were amplified from the RNA transcripts. A first-round RT-PCR of the TCR CDR3 used the HTBI primer set with the Qiagen OneStep RT-PCR kit. The libraries were constructed in a second round of multiplex PCR and then size-selected and purified. Paired-end sequencing of the libraries was performed with 100 bp reads on an Illumina HiSeq2000. Under the source paper's analysis protocol: SOAPnuke was used to process the raw data, throwing out any read that contained adapters or uncalled bases, had a mean Phred below 15, or lacked an exact constant-primer or identifier match. COPE v1.2.5 was used to merge the high-quality paired reads, and each unique nucleotide sequence was defined as a clonotype. MiTCR v1.1 was used to align clonotypes to the IMGT TRBV, TRBD and TRBJ reference segments. Analysis was restricted to V-J combinations with a frequency above 0.0001, which covered just over 98% of repertoires. A TCS score was defined as the ratio of F50 (clonal expansion) to E x V (chaos), with BLOSUM62-based TCRdist applied between CDR3 peptides within each V-J. Welch's t-statistics and random forest reduced several hundred V-J features to roughly 13, which were used in a naive Bayes classifier (R e1071). TCRdb's own reprocessing of the public reads used fastp at Q25 and MiXCR and kept productive beta chains. Each CDR3 protein appears once, grouped with its most common genes and DNA. TCRdb assigned the V and J calls; the authors' analysis was not used. The sample table records about 610,000 distinct CDR3 sequences; about 16% of these occur just once. The ten largest clones capture less than 3.5% of the sample.

Ophthalmopathy patients had moderately to severely active disease, Clinical Activity Score of at least 3, NOSPECS grade of at least 4, and duration under 3 months. Exclusion was applied to patients with uncontrolled infections, other autoimmune diseases, pregnancy or lactation. Diagnoses relied on clinical symptoms, serum thyroxine and TRAb, thyroid ultrasound and orbital computed tomography. Ficoll-Paque density gradient centrifugation was used to isolate PBMCs from approximately 10 ml of fresh peripheral blood. Total RNA was extracted with Trizol reagent, and quality was checked on an Agilent 2100 Bioanalyzer. This clonotype occurred many times. The antigen this receptor binds is unknown. No much larger clone is present one base from it, and per-base qualities are unavailable. Unmatched junction bases come to 2, with V trimmed by 1 base and J by 5 bases. The CDR3 has 14 amino acids, counting the end cysteine and phenylalanine. Of the read, only the CDR3 DNA is kept; its 42 bases are in frame from base 1. In the germline V gene, CDR1 corresponds to KGHSH and CDR2 to LQKENI.

Specimen: blood. The chain is assembled from TRBV18 and TRBJ2-7; TRBD2 matches 10 bases in the middle. The TCR was taken from a woman aged 40 to 50 with Graves' ophthalmopathy. CDR3 sequence: CASSPQREGHEQYF. DNA sequence: TGTGCCAGCTCACCACAGCGGGAGGGCCACGAGCAGTACTTC.